The 18 T cell receptor beta chains below come from one sample, sequenced in a study of cytomegalovirus exposure and HLA in healthy donors. PCR was performed using 60 Vbeta and 13 Jbeta primers. Some clones are missing from TCRdb's copy, which holds only in-frame ones; the method was immunoSEQ multiplex PCR. The repertoire holds roughly 150,000 clones, with roughly 80% as singletons. Specimen: PBMCs. The source of these receptors is a male donor in good health and CMV-seronegative.

The chain carries TRBV7-9 and TRBJ2-3, with D unresolved. The CDR3 sequence is 14 residues long. Looked up from germline, CDR1 is SEHNR and CDR2 is FQNEAQ (reference sequence). V was clipped by 0 bases and J by 1 base, with 5 bases between them. The CDR3 sequence: CASSLAQGTDTQYF. The DNA for the CDR3 is TGTGCCAGCAGCTTAGCCCAGGGCACAGATACGCAGTATTTT.

This clone came up a few times. The chain links TRBV2 to TRBJ2-5, with 8 bases fitting TRBD2. The CDR3 loop spans 15 amino acids. Trimming removed 5 bases from V and 1 base from J; junction bases left unmatched: 6. Germline CDR1 reads SNHLY; CDR2 reads FYNNEI. The CDR3 loop reads CASSREGAVQETQYF. The CDR3 coding sequence is TGTGCCAGCAGTCGGGAGGGAGCGGTCCAAGAGACCCAGTACTTC.

The chain recombines TRBV28 with TRBJ2-1; D is possibly TRBD2 (5 bases). The CDR3 is 14 residues long. Trimming removed 11 bases from V and 3 bases from J, with 17 bases in between. Germline V gene sequence: CDR1 MDHEN, CDR2 SYDVKM. CDR3 residues: CASVPGVVYNEQFF. In DNA, the CDR3 is TGTGCCTCAGTACCCGGGGTGGTCTACAATGAGCAGTTCTTC.

The chain has TRBV6-5 and TRBJ2-7; 7 positions match TRBD2. CDR1 and CDR2 from the germline V gene are MNHEY and SVGAGI. The junction had 8 bases not matched to a gene; V was cut back by 2 bases and J by 4 bases. The CDR3 has 15 amino acids. CDR3: CASSYGLGRIYEQYF. CDR3 DNA sequence: TGTGCCAGCAGTTACGGACTAGGAAGGATTTACGAGCAGTACTTC.

The genes are TRBV27 and TRBJ2-7; D ambiguous. Trimming removed 6 bases at V and 2 bases at J, with 11 bases between. This CDR3 has 13 amino acids. Looked up from germline, CDR1 is MNHEY and CDR2 is SMNVEV (reference sequence). This CDR3 reads CASSPRHAYEQYF. In DNA form, the CDR3 reads TGTGCCAGCAGCCCCAGACACGCCTACGAGCAGTACTTC.

This chain links TRBV5-8 with TRBJ1-2; 9 bases are shared with TRBD1. Trimming removed 0 bases from V and 3 bases from J; junction bases left unmatched: 3. CDR1 is SGHTS, CDR2 YDEGEE, per germline. This CDR3 has 15 residues. CDR3 nucleotides: TGTGCCAGCAGCTTGGAGACAGGGGGTTACTATGGCTACACCTTC. As protein: CASSLETGGYYGYTF.

This chain links TRBV28 with TRBJ1-1; 10 bases map to TRBD1. This CDR3 contains 15 residues. Germline loops: CDR1 MDHEN, CDR2 SYDVKM. Trimming removed 7 bases from V and 7 bases from J; junction bases left unmatched: 12. The CDR3 loop reads CASKPSGTGAGEAFF. Here the CDR3 DNA reads TGTGCCAGCAAACCCTCCGGGACAGGGGCGGGTGAAGCTTTCTTT.

V is TRBV7-2 and J is TRBJ1-1, with D possibly matching TRBD1 (6 bases). The CDR3 sequence is 14 residues long. Germline V lookup: CDR1 SGHTA, CDR2 FQGNSA. V was trimmed by 5 bases and J by 5 bases, leaving 15 bases between them. The CDR3 DNA sequence: TGTGCCAGCAGCCCACAGGGAAGGAGGACTGAAGCTTTCTTT. This codes for CASSPQGRRTEAFF.

The J gene is TRBJ2-5, the V gene TRBV7-2; 12 nucleotides match TRBD2. The junction had 2 bases not matched to a gene; V was cut back by 5 bases and J by 1 base. This CDR3 comprises 15 residues. Germline CDR1 is SGHTA and CDR2 is FQGNSA. CDR3 in DNA: TGTGCCAGCAGCCCTAGCGGGAGGGCCCAAGAGACCCAGTACTTC. This codes for CASSPSGRAQETQYF.

CDR3 in DNA: TGTGCCAGCAGCTTTGCAGGACAGGGCTCCTACGAGCAGTACTTC. Translation gives CASSFAGQGSYEQYF. The chain recombines TRBV5-4 with TRBJ2-5; the match to TRBD1 covers 8 bases. The J call may be mistaken, given a closer DNA end match to TRBJ2-7. Per the germline V gene, CDR1 is SGHNT and CDR2 is YYREEE (reference sequence). This CDR3 contains 15 residues.

The chain carries TRBV28 and TRBJ1-5, with a weak D call TRBD1 (6 bases). Trimming left V 5 bases short and J 2 bases short, with 13 bases between. The germline gives CDR1 MDHEN, CDR2 SYDVKM. This CDR3 spans 15 amino acids. The CDR3: CASSPQGIGNQPQHF. Written as DNA, the CDR3 is TGTGCCAGCAGTCCCCAGGGGATCGGCAATCAGCCCCAGCATTTT.

This clone was counted once. The chain employs TRBV7-8 and TRBJ2-1, with TRBD2 matching over 8 bases. From germline, CDR1 is SGHVS and CDR2 FQNEAQ. With V trimmed by 5 bases and J by 5 bases, 8 bases remained unmatched. CDR3 size: 15 residues. The CDR3 DNA reads TGTGCCAGCAGCGCCGTAGAGACTAGCGACAATGAGCAGTTCTTC. It translates to CASSAVETSDNEQFF.

V and J are TRBV5-6 and TRBJ2-1; TRBD1 agrees at 12 bases. The CDR3 spans 19 residues. From germline, CDR1 is SGHDT and CDR2 YYEEEE. J lost 5 bases, V lost 4 bases, and 16 bases had no gene match. CDR3 nucleotide sequence: TGTGCCAGCAGCGGATACCGGGACAGGGGGCAATCTTCCCACAATGAGCAGTTCTTC. It translates to CASSGYRDRGQSSHNEQFF.

J is TRBJ2-2 and V is TRBV7-2, with 9 bases matching TRBD1. From germline, CDR1 is SGHTA and CDR2 FQGNSA. The junction had 9 bases not matched to a gene; V was cut back by 6 bases and J by 7 bases. CDR3 length: 15 amino acids. CDR3 loop: CASSPRGQGHGELFF. CDR3 DNA: TGTGCCAGCAGTCCCCGGGGACAGGGTCACGGGGAGCTGTTTTTT.

The chain has TRBV11-2 and TRBJ1-1; D is unresolved. This CDR3 region has 13 residues. Looked up from germline, CDR1 is SGHAT and CDR2 is FQNNGV. Deletions cut 2 bases from V and 7 bases from J, with 11 bases between. CDR3 DNA sequence: TGTGCCAGCAGCTTATCCCCCCCCAATGAAGCTTTCTTT. Translating it yields CASSLSPPNEAFF.

J is TRBJ2-5 and V is TRBV7-9; D possibly corresponds to TRBD2 (6 bases). Deletions cut 1 base from V and 4 bases from J, with 13 bases between. The CDR3 covers 15 residues. The germline V gene encodes CDR1 SEHNR and CDR2 FQNEAQ (reference sequence). The CDR3 protein is CASSLGRVGRETQYF. DNA for the CDR3: TGTGCCAGCAGCTTAGGGCGGGTCGGGAGAGAGACCCAGTACTTC.

This clone appeared a single time. The chain employs TRBV6-1 and TRBJ2-1; 7 bases are shared with TRBD2. V lost 6 bases and J lost 7; bases outside the gene matches: 6. This CDR3 is built from 13 residues. The germline V gene encodes CDR1 MNHNS and CDR2 SASEGT. The CDR3 DNA reads as TGTGCCAGCAGGACCCTGGGAGGGAATGAGCAGTTCTTC. Translation gives CASRTLGGNEQFF.

This clone has a handful of counts. The rearrangement uses TRBV13 and TRBJ2-5, with a possible D match to TRBD1 (6 bases). The J call is uncertain, as TRBJ2-7 better fits the DNA end. Looked up from germline, CDR1 is PRHDT and CDR2 is FYEKMQ (reference sequence). The CDR3 is made up of 14 amino acids. The CDR3 region is CASSLGQGPYEQYF. The CDR3 DNA reads TGTGCCAGCAGCTTAGGTCAGGGGCCCTACGAGCAGTACTTC.